This paragraph reports one T cell receptor beta chain. CDR1 MDHEN and CDR2 SYDVKM come from the germline V gene. This CDR3 contains 15 residues. The V end lost 5 bases, the J end lost 4 bases, and 12 bases lay between the germline ends. The sample originates from a study of blood T cell repertoires in COVID-19. Overall study context: Collection of acute and convalescent COVID-19 samples took place in the United States, Italy and Spain.

As handled by the study authors: Amplification from reference gene primers served as the basis for estimated nucleated cell counts. Produced via immunoSEQ multiplex PCR; TCRdb's table is partial and in-frame only. Clone size and the V and J calls come from that table; the DNA yielded D and trimming. The sample holds about 150,000 clones, 78% seen once. The rearrangement joins TRBV28 to TRBJ1-6; D possibly corresponds to TRBD1 (5 bases). The clonotype originates from a woman of 80 years or more with acute or convalescent COVID-19. Sample: peripheral blood. In nucleotides, the CDR3 is TGTGCCAGCAGTCTCCAACGGGGGTATAATTCACCCCTCCACTTT. This sequence encodes CASSLQRGYNSPLHF.